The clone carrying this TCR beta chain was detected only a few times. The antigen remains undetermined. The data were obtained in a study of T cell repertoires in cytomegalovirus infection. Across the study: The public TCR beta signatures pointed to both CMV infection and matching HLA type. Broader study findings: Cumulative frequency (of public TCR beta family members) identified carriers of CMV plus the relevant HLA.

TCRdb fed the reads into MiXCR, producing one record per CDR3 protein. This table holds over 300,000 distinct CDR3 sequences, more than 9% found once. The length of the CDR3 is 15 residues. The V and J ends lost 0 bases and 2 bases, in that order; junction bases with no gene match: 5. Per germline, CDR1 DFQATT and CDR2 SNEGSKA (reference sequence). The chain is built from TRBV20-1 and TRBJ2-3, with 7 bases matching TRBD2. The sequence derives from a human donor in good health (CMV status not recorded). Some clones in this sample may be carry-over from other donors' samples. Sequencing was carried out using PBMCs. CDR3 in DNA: TGCAGTGCTAGAGATCTAGCGGAGAACACAGATACGCAGTATTTT. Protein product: CSARDLAENTDTQYF.